Described below is a single T cell receptor (beta chain) sequence and its context. Via MiXCR, TCRdb re-called the PCR reads. Of approximately 9,500 clones listed, approximately 32% are singletons. This entry is derived from a study of metastatic and nonmetastatic thyroid tumors. The CDR3 contains 14 residues. Germline V gene data show CDR1 as LGHDT and CDR2 as YNNKEL (reference sequence). With 4 bases removed from V and 0 bases from J, the gap between germline ends came to 9 bases. Every patient underwent thyroid surgery untreated. The receptor was derived from a female donor with papillary thyroid cancer or a benign thyroid nodule (not recorded which). Some clones in this sample may be carry-over from other donors' samples. The chain carries TRBV3-1 and TRBJ1-1, with D hard to call. The sample comprised tumor tissue. The CDR3: CASSRQEMNTEAFF. The CDR3 bases are TGTGCCAGCAGCCGTCAGGAAATGAACACTGAAGCTTTCTTT.